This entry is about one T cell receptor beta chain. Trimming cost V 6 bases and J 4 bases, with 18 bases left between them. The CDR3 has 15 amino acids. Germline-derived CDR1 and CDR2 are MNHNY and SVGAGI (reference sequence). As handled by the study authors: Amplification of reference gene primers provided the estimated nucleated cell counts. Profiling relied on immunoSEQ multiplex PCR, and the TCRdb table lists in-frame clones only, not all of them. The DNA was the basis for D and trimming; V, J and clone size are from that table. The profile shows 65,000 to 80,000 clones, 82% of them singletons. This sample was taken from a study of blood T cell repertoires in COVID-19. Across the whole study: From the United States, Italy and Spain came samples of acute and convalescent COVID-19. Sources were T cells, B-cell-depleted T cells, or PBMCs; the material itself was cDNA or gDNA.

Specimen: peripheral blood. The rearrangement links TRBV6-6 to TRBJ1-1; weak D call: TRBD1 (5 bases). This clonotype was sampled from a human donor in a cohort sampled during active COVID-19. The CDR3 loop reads CASSAAGRRGTEAFF. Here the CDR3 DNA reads TGTGCCAGCAGCGCGGCAGGACGGAGGGGCACTGAAGCTTTCTTT.